This T cell receptor beta chain was observed in a study of blood T cell repertoires in COVID-19 (dated by TCRdb to the early 2020s). At the level of the whole study: The collaborator samples originated in the United States, Italy and Spain and spanned the acute and convalescent phases of COVID-19. Samples came from the ongoing ImmuneRACE study (first 160 participants) plus 1,254 subjects from 6 global collaborators. The repertoires were released in a freely available public database intended as a resource for research on the immune response to SARS-CoV-2. Deeply sampled blood TCRbeta repertoires from subjects exposed to, actively infected with, or recovered from COVID-19 were included in the dataset. Nearly every sample came with metadata listing a de-identified subject ID, COVID-19 status, age in years and sex. Where HLA class I and class II types were available, the types were taken from metadata supplied by the sample provider, not from assay-based typing. The prospective study material was composed of cDNA or gDNA derived from T cells, B-cell-depleted T cells, or PBMCs. What the study reported, not specific to this receptor: How much clinical and demographic metadata was included differed by source and by participant, and the metadata was provided uncurated.

TCRbeta CDR3 regions were amplified from genomic DNA using the immunoSEQ Assay, a bias-controlled multiplex PCR. Per the authors' processing: Nucleated cell counts per sample were estimated from amplification of reference gene primers within the assay. To quantify the absolute abundance of each unique TCRbeta CDR3 rearrangement, sequence reads were collapsed and filtered. For each sample, productive Simpson clonality was calculated as the square root of Simpson's diversity index over productive rearrangements. Entries here come from immuneACCESS through TCRdb and include only in-frame sequences with V and J called. Some clones fail to appear in such tables; in the studies checked, an unresolved V gene covers under half of the shortfall, and the cause of the remainder is unknown. Clonal size and the V and J genes are those of that table, whereas D and trimming came from the DNA. This sample gives fewer than 250,000 clones in total; almost 85% of them show up just once. The top ten clones comprise less than 6.5% of the sample.

Ends trimmed: V by 3 bases, J by 6 bases; bases unmatched to a gene: 7. CDR1 and CDR2 (MNHEY, SMNVEV) derive from the germline V gene (reference sequence). Spanning cysteine to phenylalanine, the CDR3 consists of 16 amino acids. Only CDR3 DNA is held: 48 bases, read in frame from base 1. Worth noting for this clone: There is no known antigen for this receptor. Base qualities are not provided; no much larger clone lies one nucleotide away.

The collaborating institutions used their own protocols to collect whole blood in K2EDTA tubes. For TCRbeta analysis, collaborator samples were shipped as frozen whole blood, as isolated PBMCs, or as DNA extracted from either sample type. The sequence links TRBV27 to TRBJ2-1; 11 of the junction bases match TRBD2. The sequenced material came from peripheral blood. The TCR originated in a woman aged 70-85 years with active or convalescent COVID-19. CDR3 loop: CASSFPTSGRRNEQFF. Read as DNA, the sequence is TGTGCCAGCAGTTTCCCCACTAGCGGGAGACGCAATGAGCAGTTCTTC.